This TCR beta chain was found in a study of response to subunit inactivated influenza vaccine. Germline-derived CDR1 and CDR2 are MNHEY and SVGAGI. V shed 2 bases and J 4 bases; nucleotides not matched to a gene: 6. This CDR3 is 15 amino acids long. A single record per CDR3 protein comes from TCRdb applying MiXCR to the RT-PCR reads. This table has under 850,000 distinct CDR3 sequences, roughly 20% appearing once. The chain uses TRBV6-5 and TRBJ2-7; 9 bases align to TRBD1. The receptor comes from a man aged 45-60 years who received an inactivated influenza vaccine. Specimen: PBMCs from blood, collected 5 to 6 days after vaccination. The CDR3 DNA reads as TGTGCCAGCAGTTACGGACAGGGGTCGCGGTACGAGCAGTACTTC. Amino acid sequence: CASSYGQGSRYEQYF.